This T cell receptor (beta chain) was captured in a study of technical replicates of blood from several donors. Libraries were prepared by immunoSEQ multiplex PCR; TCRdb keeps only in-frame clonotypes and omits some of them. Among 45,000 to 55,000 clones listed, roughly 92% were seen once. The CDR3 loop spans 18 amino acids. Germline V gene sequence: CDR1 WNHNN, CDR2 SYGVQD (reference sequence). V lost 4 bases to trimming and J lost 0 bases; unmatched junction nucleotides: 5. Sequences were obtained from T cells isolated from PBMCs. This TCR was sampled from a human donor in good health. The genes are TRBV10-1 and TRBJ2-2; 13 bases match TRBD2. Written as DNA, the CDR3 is TGCGCCAGCAGTGGGGGGACTAGCGGGGCATCGAACACCGGGGAGCTGTTTTTT. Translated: CASSGGTSGASNTGELFF.